This TCR beta chain was recorded in a study of T cells after yellow fever vaccination. Broader study findings: Faster peaking, at day 5 versus 15, marked a secondary response that was weaker. Reappearance after the booster was observed for most primary-vaccination clones (roughly 97% CD4, almost 90% CD8).

V was pared by 8 bases and J by 7 bases, with 17 bases between. Looked up from germline, CDR1 is MNHEY and CDR2 is SMNVEV (reference sequence). The CDR3 covers 13 residues. Each CDR3 protein is one row after TCRdb ran MiXCR on the 5' RACE reads. This sample has over 300,000 distinct CDR3 sequences; roughly 4.3% occur once, and the top ten carry around 24%. About this clonotype itself: The antigen is undetermined.

The material sequenced was PBMCs, taken 5 days after the yellow fever booster vaccination. The clonotype comes from a man aged 18 to 30 who received the YFV17D yellow fever vaccine. The rearrangement joins TRBV27 to TRBJ1-2; maybe TRBD1 (5 bases). The CDR3 loop is CASLGGTRRGYTF. The CDR3 region has the DNA TGTGCCAGCCTGGGCGGGACCCGTCGTGGCTACACCTTC.